The clone carrying this T cell receptor (beta chain) was seen once. The data belong to a study of shared clonotypes between healthy human individuals. Clones were read by immunoSEQ multiplex PCR, and TCRdb kept only the in-frame ones, dropping some. The sample holds around 2.5 million clones, under 95% seen once. V dropped 3 bases and J dropped 9 bases, with 15 bases sitting between them. The germline gives CDR1 SGHTA, CDR2 FQGNSA. The CDR3 totals 15 residues. Sequenced input: naive CD4+ T cells from PBMCs. Indicated subset: CD45RA+ positively selected. The chain couples TRBV7-2 to TRBJ1-6, with unresolved D. The receptor comes from a young man in good health. Some clones in this sample may be carry-over from other donors' samples. CDR3 nucleotides: TGTGCCAGCAGCTTTAGTACTGTGTTTAGTTCACCCCTCCACTTT. Its translation: CASSFSTVFSSPLHF.